The entry below describes one T cell receptor (beta chain). TCRdb processed the RT-PCR reads anew with MiXCR; each CDR3 protein has one entry. Of around 200,000 distinct CDR3 sequences in the sample, about 38% were seen once. This entry belongs to a study of patients and donors after allogeneic stem cell transplantation. Trimming left V 0 bases short and J 5 bases short, with 20 bases between. The germline V gene encodes CDR1 SGHRS and CDR2 YFSETQ. The CDR3 contains 17 residues. Sequences were obtained from blood, either unsorted or a sorted T cell fraction (not recorded which). The gene calls are TRBV5-1 and TRBJ1-2; maybe TRBD1 (5 bases). This receptor was taken from a human donor who was either an allogeneic HSCT recipient or a stem cell or donor lymphocyte infusion donor (not recorded which). It is not recorded whose cells these are; they may come from a transplant donor. The CDR3: CASSLEGFRVGPYGYTF. The CDR3 nucleotides are TGCGCCAGCAGCTTGGAGGGTTTCCGGGTGGGACCGTATGGCTACACCTTC.